Each of the 7 T cell receptor beta chains below was sequenced from the same sample in a study of cytomegalovirus exposure and HLA in healthy donors. 60 Vbeta and 13 Jbeta primers were used in PCR. Clones were sequenced by immunoSEQ multiplex PCR, and TCRdb holds only the in-frame ones, with some missing. The table lists about 200,000 clones, roughly 73% of them singletons. The sample comprised PBMCs. These receptors originate from a woman in her thirties in good health and CMV-seropositive.

Comment on this clone: The junction shows a germline mismatch at one end, possibly a read error. The chain links TRBV7-7 to TRBJ2-3; weak D call: TRBD1 (6 bases). The CDR3 runs 9 residues. Per germline, CDR1 SSHAT and CDR2 FNYEAQ (reference sequence). In DNA, the CDR3 is TGTGCCAGCAGCGTCAGACAGGCATTT. It is translated as CASSVRQAF.

The rearrangement links TRBV4-3 to TRBJ2-7; possibly TRBD2 for D (5 bases). The CDR3 sequence is 15 residues long. Trimming took 1 base from V and 0 from J, leaving 10 bases between them. Germline loops: CDR1 LGHNA, CDR2 YSLEER. The CDR3 nucleotides are TGCGCCAGCAGCCAAGTTCTTGGGAGCTCCTACGAGCAGTACTTC. It codes for CASSQVLGSSYEQYF.

CDR3 nucleotide sequence: TGTGCCAGCAGCGCCCATTCAGGGGGAAAAACTGAAGCTTTCTTT. Its translation: CASSAHSGGKTEAFF. This chain links TRBV7-2 with TRBJ1-1, with TRBD1 identical over 7 bases. The junction had 11 bases not matched to a gene; V was cut back by 5 bases and J by 5 bases. Germline CDR1 is SGHTA and CDR2 is FQGNSA. The CDR3 covers 15 residues.

V and J are TRBV2 and TRBJ1-1; 8 nucleotides line up with TRBD1. This CDR3 comprises 14 residues. The trim removed 6 bases at V and 4 bases at J, leaving 7 bases unmatched. The germline V gene has CDR1 SNHLY and CDR2 FYNNEI. For the CDR3, the DNA is TGTGCCAGCAGGAAGACAGGGGAGGGCACTGAAGCTTTCTTT. Residues: CASRKTGEGTEAFF.

The chain carries TRBV4-3 and TRBJ1-6, with 8 bases matching TRBD1. Unmatched junction bases numbered 9, after V lost 2 bases and J lost 9 bases. This CDR3 has 16 amino acids. Germline V gene sequence: CDR1 LGHNA, CDR2 YSLEER. The DNA of the CDR3 is TGCGCCAGCAGCCAAACATTCCAGACAGGGGTTTCACCCCTCCACTTT. Translated: CASSQTFQTGVSPLHF.

This chain uses TRBV5-1 with TRBJ1-2; D gene unclear. Trimming took off 0 bases at V and 2 bases at J, with 8 bases between the two ends. This CDR3 contains 14 residues. Germline CDR1 reads SGHRS; CDR2 reads YFSETQ. The chain's CDR3 is CASSLDTGNYGYTF. In DNA, the CDR3 is TGCGCCAGCAGCTTGGACACGGGAAACTATGGCTACACCTTC.

The rearrangement joins TRBV4-1 to TRBJ1-1, with D uncertain. CDR1 and CDR2 (germline): MGHRA, YSYEKL. This CDR3 spans 15 amino acids. The V end lost 0 bases, the J end lost 6 bases, and 14 bases lay between the germline ends. The CDR3 is CASSQELPLGAEAFF. The CDR3 DNA reads TGCGCCAGCAGCCAAGAGCTTCCCTTGGGCGCTGAAGCTTTCTTT.